Below are 16 T cell receptor beta chains sequenced from a single sample in a study of molecular identifiers for immune sequencing clone quantification (dated by TCRdb to 2017 to 2018). Libraries were made using PCR. The sequencer was a NextSeq 500. TCRdb reanalyzed the raw reads on its own, using fastp at Q25 for trimming and MiXCR for clone calling, and kept in-frame beta chains. Identical CDR3 proteins give one entry, which carries the most common genes and DNA. For this sample the table gives more than 550,000 distinct CDR3 sequences, of which 25% were detected only once. Around 0.78% of the sample is in the top ten clones. Input material: naive CD8+ T cells from blood, with Jurkat cell RNA spiked in. In light of the paper, this sample's cell subset or site label describes: FACS-sorted CD8+CD4-CCR7+CD45RA+ naive T cells. These receptors originate from a human donor in good health. Some libraries in this study had Jurkat cell RNA spiked in.

A note on this clonotype: A much more abundant neighbour one base away suggests this may be a read error. The rearrangement links TRBV4-1 to TRBJ1-5; D is perhaps TRBD1 (6 bases). The CDR3 contains 15 residues. Germline loops: CDR1 MGHRA, CDR2 YSYEKL. V was trimmed by 3 bases and J by 6 bases, leaving 15 bases between them. CDR3 sequence (DNA): TGCGCCAGCAGCCATACCCCGGGGGCGGGTCAGCCCCAGCATTTT. Protein product: CASSHTPGAGQPQHF.

Ten or more counts support this clonotype. The chain carries TRBV7-9 and TRBJ1-1; a possible D gene is TRBD1 (5 bases). This CDR3 spans 13 amino acids. Germline V gene sequence: CDR1 SEHNR, CDR2 FQNEAQ (reference sequence). V lost 3 bases, J lost 7 bases, and 12 bases lay in between. CDR3 amino acids: CASSFAGRNEAFF. The CDR3 bases are TGTGCCAGCAGCTTCGCGGGACGGAATGAAGCTTTCTTT.

This clonotype was observed a few times. This chain links TRBV2 with TRBJ1-1, with a possible D match to TRBD1 (5 bases). The CDR3 contains 14 residues. V lost 6 bases and J 7 bases, leaving 18 bases between the germline ends. Germline V gene sequence: CDR1 SNHLY, CDR2 FYNNEI. DNA of the CDR3: TGTGCCAGCAGCGACAGTGGGATCTGGGGTGAAGCTTTCTTT. It translates to CASSDSGIWGEAFF.

This chain links TRBV6-1 with TRBJ1-5, with a possible D match to TRBD1 (6 bases). Germline CDR1 is MNHNS and CDR2 is SASEGT. The CDR3 totals 14 residues. Trimming pared 6 bases from V and 4 bases from J, leaving 13 bases between. The CDR3 here is CASSMTGLNQPQHF. DNA for the CDR3: TGTGCCAGCAGCATGACAGGATTAAATCAGCCCCAGCATTTT.

This clonotype was observed a handful of times. The V gene is TRBV7-9, the J gene TRBJ2-1; D is perhaps TRBD2 (5 bases). Trimming shortened V by 2 bases and J by 5 bases, and 10 bases separated the two germline ends. Germline-derived CDR1 and CDR2 are SEHNR and FQNEAQ (reference sequence). This CDR3 comprises 14 residues. The CDR3: CASSLLASHNEQFF. Written as DNA, the CDR3 is TGTGCCAGCAGCTTATTAGCGTCCCACAATGAGCAGTTCTTC.

The chain is built from TRBV14 and TRBJ2-1; 9 bases are a match to TRBD2. The CDR3 sequence is 17 residues long. The junction had 16 bases not matched to a gene; V was cut back by 4 bases and J by 9 bases. Germline CDR1 is SGHDN and CDR2 is FVKESK. DNA of the CDR3: TGTGCCAGCAGCCCCAGGGACCCTAGCGGGGACCTCGGTGAGCAGTTCTTC. Amino acids: CASSPRDPSGDLGEQFF.

This clonotype was counted many times. The chain links TRBV4-3 to TRBJ2-3; maybe TRBD2 (6 bases). From germline, CDR1 is LGHNA and CDR2 YSLEER. V was pared by 0 bases and J by 3 bases, with 13 bases between. The CDR3 sequence is 16 residues long. CDR3 sequence: CASSQDWEEYTDTQYF. The CDR3 DNA is TGCGCCAGCAGCCAAGATTGGGAGGAATATACAGATACGCAGTATTTT.

This clonotype appeared many times. This sequence joins TRBV6-5 and TRBJ2-3; 11 bases line up with TRBD2. With 5 bases clipped from V and 5 bases from J, the junction kept 12 bases outside the gene matches. This CDR3 comprises 17 residues. Germline assignment: CDR1 MNHEY and CDR2 SVGAGI. The CDR3 region is CASSHATLAGAGDTQYF. The CDR3 nucleotides read TGTGCCAGCAGTCATGCAACACTAGCGGGAGCTGGAGATACGCAGTATTTT.

A word on this clonotype: The germline gene is not matched at one end of the junction; a read error may be the cause. This CDR3 reads CTSSFVTDQETQYF. CDR3 in DNA: TGTACCAGCAGTTTCGTGACAGACCAAGAGACCCAGTACTTC. The chain combines TRBV27 with TRBJ2-5; D may be TRBD1 (5 bases). CDR3 length equals 14 residues. CDR1 MNHEY and CDR2 SMNVEV come from the germline V gene (reference sequence).

The sample holds many counts of this clonotype. V usage is TRBV7-9 and J usage is TRBJ2-3, with D tentatively TRBD2 (6 bases). Trimming stripped 2 bases from V and 3 bases from J, with 15 bases between. In germline, CDR1 is SEHNR, CDR2 FQNEAQ (reference sequence). The CDR3 length is 16 residues. CDR3 sequence reads: CASSLPGGTVTDTQYF. The CDR3 DNA follows: TGTGCCAGCAGCTTACCCGGCGGGACGGTGACAGATACGCAGTATTTT.

Turning to this clonotype: This clone may be a read error of a much larger clone one base away. The V gene is TRBV7-2, the J gene TRBJ1-6; D remains ambiguous. The V and J ends lost 6 bases and 13 bases respectively, with 19 bases between them. Germline CDR1 is SGHTA and CDR2 is FQGNSA. The CDR3 has 14 amino acids. The CDR3 DNA reads TGTGCCAGCAGTCCCGCCGGCGAATACTCGCCCCTCCACTTT. Encoded protein: CASSPAGEYSPLHF.

Many counts were recorded for this clonotype. The rearrangement uses TRBV29-1 and TRBJ2-1, with D maybe TRBD1 (6 bases). Trimming removed 6 bases from V and 3 bases from J, with 9 bases in between. CDR3 length: 12 amino acids. CDR1 is SQVTM and CDR2 is ANQGSEA in the germline V gene. This chain's CDR3 is CSVNRVYNEQFF. Here the CDR3 DNA reads TGCAGCGTGAACAGGGTCTACAATGAGCAGTTCTTC.

This clonotype was seen a few times. The chain is built from TRBV29-1 and TRBJ2-1; TRBD2 is a possible D gene (6 bases). Germline CDR1 and CDR2: SQVTM and ANQGSEA. V was pared by 7 bases and J by 4 bases, with 11 bases between. The CDR3 length is 12 residues. The chain's CDR3 is CSGVAAYNEQFF. In DNA form, the CDR3 reads TGCAGCGGTGTAGCGGCGTACAATGAGCAGTTCTTC.

Note on this clonotype: Just one base apart from a much larger clone, this may be a read error. The CDR3 DNA reads as TGTGCCAGCAGCTTAGGTTCAGGGGGAATAGGCACAGATACGCAGTATTTT. Translating it yields CASSLGSGGIGTDTQYF. The chain employs TRBV7-8 and TRBJ2-3; 7 nucleotides align to TRBD1. Germline V gene sequence: CDR1 SGHVS, CDR2 FQNEAQ. The CDR3 length is 17 residues. The V segment lost 1 base and the J segment 1 base; nucleotides outside the gene matches: 8.

This clonotype was seen ten or more times. J is TRBJ2-3 and V is TRBV7-2; 10 nucleotides match TRBD1. V trimming: 5 bases; J trimming: 4 bases; junction bases outside the gene matches: 9. Looked up from germline, CDR1 is SGHTA and CDR2 is FQGNSA. The CDR3 is 16 residues long. The CDR3 sequence: CASSLTTGGLSDTQYF. CDR3 nucleotides: TGTGCCAGCAGCCTGACGACAGGGGGCTTATCAGATACGCAGTATTTT.

The V call is TRBV6-5, the J call TRBJ2-5, with D tentatively TRBD1 or TRBD2 (5 bases each). Looked up from germline, CDR1 is MNHEY and CDR2 is SVGAGI. Trimming removed 2 bases from V and 2 bases from J, with 9 bases in between. There are 14 residues in the CDR3. CDR3 nucleotides: TGTGCCAGCAGTTACGGGGGAATACAAGAGACCCAGTACTTC. The encoded protein is CASSYGGIQETQYF.